These 4 T cell receptor beta chains originate from one sample sequenced in a study of kidney transplant recipient with SARS-CoV-2 infection. In TCRdb, the reads were re-called with MiXCR into one record per CDR3 protein. Of about 240,000 distinct CDR3 sequences listed, 29% are singletons. The material was a blood sample, obtained at baseline and around day 110 from a kidney transplant recipient. The receptor source for this set is a male patient in his thirties who had COVID-19 and was a kidney transplant recipient. Some T cells may be the graft donor's.

Ten or more counts support this clonotype. This sequence joins TRBV6-5 and TRBJ2-1; 14 bases map to TRBD2. In germline, CDR1 is MNHEY, CDR2 SVGAGI. V dropped 6 bases and J dropped 9; count of bases not matched to a gene: 7. This CDR3 has 15 amino acids. The CDR3 spells CASSGLAGGEGEQFF. Written as DNA, the CDR3 is TGTGCCAGCAGCGGACTAGCGGGAGGCGAGGGTGAGCAGTTCTTC.

This clonotype was counted at least ten times. This rearrangement joins TRBV5-8 to TRBJ2-1, with TRBD1 matching 10 bases. CDR1 is SGHTS, CDR2 YDEGEE, per germline. The V segment lost 4 bases and the J segment 1 base; nucleotides outside the gene matches: 5. The CDR3 has 16 residues. CDR3 region: CASSGDRGPSYNEQFF. The CDR3 DNA sequence: TGTGCCAGCAGCGGAGACAGGGGGCCGTCCTACAATGAGCAGTTCTTC.

This clonotype was seen only a few times. The chain links TRBV5-4 to TRBJ2-1; weak D call: TRBD2 (7 bases). The CDR3 is 17 residues long. Germline values: CDR1 SGHNT, CDR2 YYREEE (reference sequence). V lost 3 bases, J lost 7 bases, and 23 bases lay in between. The CDR3 loop is CASSSGGGGPRGNEQFF. CDR3 bases: TGTGCCAGCAGCTCGGGGGGTGGGGGCCCCCGGGGGAATGAGCAGTTCTTC. The variable domain in full, completed from reference TRBV5-4 and TRBJ2-1, reads ETGVTQSPTHLIKTRGQQVTLRCSSQSGHNTVSWYQQALGQGPQFIFQYYREEENGRGNFPPRFSGLQFPNYSSELNVNALELDDSALYLCASSSGGGGPRGNEQFFGPGTRLTVL.

On this clonotype itself: This may come from a read error, since a much larger clone is one base off. This likely comes from a read error, as the CDR3 has no conserved phenylalanine or tryptophan at its end. The rearrangement links TRBV6-8 to TRBJ1-2; D is undetermined. The CDR3 runs 17 residues. V lost 5 bases to trimming and J lost 4 bases, with 23 bases between them. CDR1 MNHGY and CDR2 SAAAGT come from the germline V gene. The CDR3 coding sequence is TGTGCCAGCAGTGTGAAGGTACGCTCTAGAAAGACCTATGGCTACACCTCC. This codes for CASSVKVRSRKTYGYTS.